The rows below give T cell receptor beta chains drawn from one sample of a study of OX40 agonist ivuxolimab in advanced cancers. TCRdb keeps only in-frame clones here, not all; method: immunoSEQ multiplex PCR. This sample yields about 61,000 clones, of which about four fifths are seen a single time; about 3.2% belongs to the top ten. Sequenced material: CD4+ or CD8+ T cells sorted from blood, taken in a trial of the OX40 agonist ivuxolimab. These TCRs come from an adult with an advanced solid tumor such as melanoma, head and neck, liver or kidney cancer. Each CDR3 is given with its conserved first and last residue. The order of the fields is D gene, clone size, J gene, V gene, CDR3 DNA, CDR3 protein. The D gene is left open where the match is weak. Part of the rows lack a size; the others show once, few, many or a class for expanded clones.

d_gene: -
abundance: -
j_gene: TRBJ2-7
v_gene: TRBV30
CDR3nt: TGTGCCTGCACTTACCTAGGCAGCTACGAGCAGTACTTC
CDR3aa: CACTYLGSYEQYF

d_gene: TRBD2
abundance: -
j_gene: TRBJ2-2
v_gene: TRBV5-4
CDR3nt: TGTGCCAGCAGCCTAAGCGGGGGGGTAGCCGGGGAGCTGTTTTTT
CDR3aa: CASSLSGGVAGELFF

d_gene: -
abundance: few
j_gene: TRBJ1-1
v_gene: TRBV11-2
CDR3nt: TGTGCCAGGCCGAGGGGGATGGGGAACACTGAAGCTTTCTTT
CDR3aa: CARPRGMGNTEAFF

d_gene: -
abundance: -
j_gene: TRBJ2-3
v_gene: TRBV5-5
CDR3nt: TGTGCCAGCAGCTTGGGTGGTTCTGGCCAGCCAGATACGCAGTATTTT
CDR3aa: CASSLGGSGQPDTQYF

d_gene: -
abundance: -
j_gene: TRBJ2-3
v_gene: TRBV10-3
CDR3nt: TGTGCCATCAGTGACCGAGCTAGCACGGCAGATACGCAGTATTTT
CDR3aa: CAISDRASTADTQYF

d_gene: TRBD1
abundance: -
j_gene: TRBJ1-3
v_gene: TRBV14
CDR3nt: TGTGCCAGCAGCCAAGTTGGGGACAGGGTCTCTGGAAACACCATATATTTT
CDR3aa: CASSQVGDRVSGNTIYF

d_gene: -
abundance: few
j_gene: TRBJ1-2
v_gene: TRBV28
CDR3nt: TGTGCCAGCACTACCCTACAGGGTAGGGATGGCTACACCTTC
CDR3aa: CASTTLQGRDGYTF

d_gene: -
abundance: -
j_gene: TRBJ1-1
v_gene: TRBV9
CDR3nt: TGTGCCAGCAGCGTAGGAGCGGGGACTGAAGCTTTCTTT
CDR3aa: CASSVGAGTEAFF

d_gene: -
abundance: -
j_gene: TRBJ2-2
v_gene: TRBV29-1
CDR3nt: TGCAGCGTTGAGCCAGGCCTGAACACCGGGGAGCTGTTTTTT
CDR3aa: CSVEPGLNTGELFF

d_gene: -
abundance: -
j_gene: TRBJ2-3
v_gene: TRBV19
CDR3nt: TGTGCCAGTAGTATCCCAGGGGGGTCCTCCACAGATACGCAGTATTTT
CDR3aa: CASSIPGGSSTDTQYF

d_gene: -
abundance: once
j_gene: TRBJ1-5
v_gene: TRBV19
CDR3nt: TGTGCCACCGCCGGGGGCGACAATCAGCTCCAGCATTTT
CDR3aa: CATAGGDNQLQHF

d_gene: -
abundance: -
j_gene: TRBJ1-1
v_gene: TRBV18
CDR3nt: TGTGCCAGCTCACCAGGGCGGGAAGCTTTCTTT
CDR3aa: CASSPGREAFF

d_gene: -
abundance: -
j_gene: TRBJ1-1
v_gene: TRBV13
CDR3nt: TGTGCCAGCAGCTTAGACAGGGCTGAAGCTTTCTTT
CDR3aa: CASSLDRAEAFF